These 13 T cell receptor beta chains share one sample of origin, sequenced in a study of CD8+ T cells in alopecia areata (dated by TCRdb to between 2018 and 2020). Libraries came from the immunoSEQ multiplex PCR assay. For TCR sequencing, RNA was extracted from every sample and reverse transcribed into cDNA to serve as template. This immuneACCESS table, as held by TCRdb, lists in-frame sequences with V and J called but not all clones. Of the missing ones, under half trace to an unresolved V gene in checked studies; the others have no known cause. Within this sample are about 160,000 clones, with 45% to 60% of them counted one time only. Of the sample, about 6.8% is held by the ten largest clones. Sequencing used CD4+ T cells sorted from blood. The source is a human donor with alopecia areata.

The rearrangement links TRBV29-1 to TRBJ1-3; 7 nucleotides align to TRBD1. In germline, CDR1 is SQVTM, CDR2 ANQGSEA. The junction had 6 bases not matched to a gene; V was cut back by 4 bases and J by 3 bases. This CDR3 has 14 amino acids. The CDR3 region has the DNA TGCAGCGTTGGCGACAGGGTGTATGGAAACACCATATATTTT. It specifies CSVGDRVYGNTIYF.

This rearrangement joins TRBV14 to TRBJ2-3, with 12 nucleotides matching TRBD2. Germline V gives CDR1 SGHDN, CDR2 FVKESK. Trimming at V came to 4 bases and at J to 1 base, leaving 3 bases not matched to a gene. The CDR3 extends over 16 amino acids. The CDR3 DNA reads as TGTGCCAGCAGCCGCCGACTAGCGGGGGGCACAGATACGCAGTATTTT. Protein product: CASSRRLAGGTDTQYF. The variable domain in full, with the rest retrieved from reference TRBV14 and TRBJ2-3, is EAGVTQFPSHSVIEKGQTVTLRCDPISGHDNLYWYRRVMGKEIKFLLHFVKESKQDESGMPNNRFLAERTGGTYSTLKVQPAELEDSGVYFCASSRRLAGGTDTQYFGPGTRLTVL.

The V call is TRBV5-1, the J call TRBJ2-3; no firm D call. The CDR3 spans 16 residues. Germline-derived CDR1 and CDR2 are SGHRS and YFSETQ. Trimming took off 0 bases at V and 0 bases at J, with 11 bases between the two ends. CDR3 residues: CASSLVLRRSTDTQYF. CDR3 sequence (DNA): TGCGCCAGCAGCTTGGTTCTGAGGCGGAGCACAGATACGCAGTATTTT.

The V and J genes are TRBV2 and TRBJ2-3, with D unclear. V lost 10 bases, J lost 4 bases, and 6 bases lay in between. The germline gives CDR1 SNHLY, CDR2 FYNNEI. This CDR3 is 10 amino acids long. The CDR3 sequence is CAIEADTQYF. The CDR3 bases are TGTGCCATCGAGGCAGATACGCAGTATTTT.

J is TRBJ2-7 and V is TRBV5-4; D call uncertain. V lost 0 bases, J lost 6 bases, and 10 bases lay in between. This CDR3 is built from 13 residues. Germline V gene sequence: CDR1 SGHNT, CDR2 YYREEE (reference sequence). The chain's CDR3 is CASSLEGWAEQYF. The CDR3 DNA sequence: TGTGCCAGCAGCTTGGAGGGCTGGGCCGAGCAGTACTTC. The full variable domain, rest sourced from reference TRBV5-4 and TRBJ2-7, is ETGVTQSPTHLIKTRGQQVTLRCSSQSGHNTVSWYQQALGQGPQFIFQYYREEENGRGNFPPRFSGLQFPNYSSELNVNALELDDSALYLCASSLEGWAEQYFGPGTRLTVT.

The chain has TRBV28 and TRBJ1-5; possibly TRBD1 for D (5 bases). The germline CDR1 and CDR2 sequences are MDHEN and SYDVKM. V was shortened by 3 bases and J by 3 bases, with 9 bases between the two germline ends. The CDR3 loop spans 14 amino acids. This CDR3 reads CASSFGADNQPQHF. The CDR3 DNA reads as TGTGCCAGCAGTTTTGGGGCAGACAATCAGCCCCAGCATTTT.

The chain joins TRBV5-1 to TRBJ2-3; D gene uncertain. Germline-derived CDR1 and CDR2 are SGHRS and YFSETQ. The CDR3 extends over 11 amino acids. V shed 6 bases and J shed 5 bases, with 7 bases lying between them. CDR3 loop: CASMQEDTQYF. CDR3 in DNA: TGCGCCAGCATGCAGGAAGATACGCAGTATTTT.

The rearrangement joins TRBV2 to TRBJ2-7, with no clear D. This CDR3 is built from 11 residues. The V gene's germline CDR1 is SNHLY and CDR2 FYNNEI. The V gene lost 7 bases and the J gene lost 5 bases, with 9 bases spanning the gap. In nucleotides, the CDR3 is TGTGCCAGCAAATACAGAGACGAGCAGTACTTC. Its translation: CASKYRDEQYF.

The J gene is TRBJ2-7, the V gene TRBV30; D call uncertain. CDR3 size: 12 residues. CDR1 GTSNPN and CDR2 SVGIG come from the germline V gene (reference sequence). V lost 0 bases, J lost 3 bases, and 6 bases lay in between. CDR3 DNA sequence: TGTGCCTGGAGTGTCCCCGACTACGAGCAGTACTTC. This encodes CAWSVPDYEQYF. The full variable domain, rest sourced from reference TRBV30 and TRBJ2-7, is SQTIHQWPATLVQPVGSPLSLECTVEGTSNPNLYWYRQAAGRGLQLLFYSVGIGQISSEVPQNLSASRPQDRQFILSSKKLLLSDSGFYLCAWSVPDYEQYFGPGTRLTVT.

This sequence joins TRBV5-1 and TRBJ2-1; tentatively, D is TRBD2 (5 bases). The V and J ends lost 4 bases and 4 bases respectively, with 21 bases between them. CDR1 and CDR2 from the germline V gene are SGHRS and YFSETQ. The CDR3 runs 17 residues. The CDR3 spells CASSRGLAGVTYNEQFF. The CDR3 DNA follows: TGCGCCAGCAGCCGAGGGCTAGCTGGGGTTACGTACAATGAGCAGTTCTTC.

This chain links TRBV4-1 with TRBJ2-6, with unresolved D. The V gene's germline CDR1 is MGHRA and CDR2 YSYEKL. Trimming took off 1 base at V and 0 bases at J, with 4 bases between the two ends. The CDR3 contains 15 residues. CDR3 protein: CASSQVVSGANVLTF. CDR3 DNA sequence: TGCGCCAGCAGCCAAGTAGTCTCTGGGGCCAACGTCCTGACTTTC.

This clone was seen a handful of times. The chain is built from TRBV5-6 and TRBJ2-1; D ambiguous. Germline V gives CDR1 SGHDT, CDR2 YYEEEE. Trimming took 4 bases from V and 0 from J, leaving 17 bases between them. The CDR3 has 17 amino acids. The CDR3 sequence: CASSPTLRAVSYNEQFF. The CDR3 nucleotides read TGTGCCAGCAGCCCAACCCTTAGGGCGGTCTCCTACAATGAGCAGTTCTTC.

The V call is TRBV29-1, the J call TRBJ2-1; TRBD2 might be the D (6 bases). The germline V gene has CDR1 SQVTM and CDR2 ANQGSEA. The CDR3 is 14 residues long. The ends were cut back, 3 bases at V and 7 bases at J, with 16 bases in the middle. CDR3 nucleotides: TGCAGCGTTGATAGACTAGACGAGACGAATGAGCAGTTCTTC. It translates to CSVDRLDETNEQFF.